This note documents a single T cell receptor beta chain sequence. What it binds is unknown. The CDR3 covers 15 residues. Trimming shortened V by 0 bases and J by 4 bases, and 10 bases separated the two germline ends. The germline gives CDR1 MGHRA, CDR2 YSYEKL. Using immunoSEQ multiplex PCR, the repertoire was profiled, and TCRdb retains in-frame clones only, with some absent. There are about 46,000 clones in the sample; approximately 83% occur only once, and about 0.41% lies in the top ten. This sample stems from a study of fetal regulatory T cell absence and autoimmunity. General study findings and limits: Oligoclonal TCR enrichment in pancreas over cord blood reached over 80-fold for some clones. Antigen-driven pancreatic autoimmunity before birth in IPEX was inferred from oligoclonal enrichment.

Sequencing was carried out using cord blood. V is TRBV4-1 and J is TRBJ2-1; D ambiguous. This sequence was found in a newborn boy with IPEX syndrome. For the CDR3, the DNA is TGCGCCAGCAGCCAAGATAGAGATCAGTACAATGAGCAGTTCTTC. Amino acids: CASSQDRDQYNEQFF.